This record looks at one TCR beta chain sequence and its context. The data are from a study of T cell changes during pregnancy in multiple sclerosis. Generated by immunoSEQ multiplex PCR, the TCRdb table keeps only in-frame clones and is missing some. The repertoire has tens of thousands of clones, 93% of them found once; the top ten carry approximately 2.5%. Germline V gene lookup returns CDR1 MGHRA and CDR2 YSYEKL. This CDR3 comprises 15 residues. V dropped 1 base and J dropped 1 base, with 10 bases sitting between them. The sample consisted of peripheral blood, taken in the second trimester of pregnancy. This sequence originates from a female donor with multiple sclerosis, enrolled in a pregnancy study. This chain links TRBV4-1 with TRBJ2-5; D remains unclear. The CDR3 nucleotides read TGCGCCAGCAGCCAAGTGCACCACATCCAAGAGACCCAGTACTTC. It specifies CASSQVHHIQETQYF.